The entry that follows covers one TCR beta chain sequence. This clone was observed once. Its target antigen remains unknown. The sample holds no much larger clone one base away, and base qualities are not on file. The sample is drawn from a study of blood T cell repertoires in COVID-19 (dated by TCRdb to between 2020 and 2021). At the level of the whole study: Samples covering the acute and convalescent phases of COVID-19 were provided by collaborators in the United States, Italy and Spain. The material from the prospective study consisted of cDNA or gDNA derived from T cells, B-cell-depleted T cells, or PBMCs. Deeply sampled blood TCRbeta repertoires from subjects exposed to, actively infected with, or recovered from COVID-19 were included in the dataset. The repertoires were made available in a free public database intended to serve as a resource for research on the immune response to SARS-CoV-2. The samples were drawn from the first 160 participants of the ongoing ImmuneRACE study and from 1,254 subjects provided by 6 global collaborators. Nearly every sample came with metadata listing a de-identified subject ID, COVID-19 status, age in years and sex. HLA class I and class II types, where available, came from metadata supplied by the sample provider rather than from assay-based typing. Study-wide conclusions, independent of this receptor: The quantity of clinical and demographic metadata differed by source and by participant and was supplied without curation.

Each collaborating institution followed its own protocols to collect whole blood in K2EDTA tubes. For TCRbeta analysis, collaborators shipped samples in one of three forms: frozen whole blood, isolated PBMCs, or DNA extracted from either of those sample types. The CDR3, cysteine through phenylalanine, is 16 amino acids long. Here the CDR3 DNA is all that survives: 48 bases in frame from base 1. At the junction V is shortened by 0 bases and J by 3 bases, with 15 bases in between. CDR1 and CDR2, per the germline V gene, are SGDLS and YYNGEE. TCRbeta CDR3 regions were amplified from genomic DNA using the immunoSEQ Assay, a bias-controlled multiplex PCR. Turning to the authors' computational methods: Nucleated cell counts per sample were estimated from amplification of reference gene primers within the assay. To quantify the absolute abundance of each unique TCRbeta CDR3 rearrangement, sequence reads were collapsed and filtered. Productive Simpson clonality was computed per sample as the square root of Simpson's diversity index over productive rearrangements. The source is immuneACCESS, and TCRdb retained only in-frame sequences with V and J called. Part of the clones is not carried over; for the studies checked, unresolved V genes explain less than half of this, and the remainder is unexplained. V, J and clone size are those of that table, while D and trimming were read from the DNA. This sample is represented by some 120,000 clones; less than 85% of them were singletons. Clones ranked in the top ten supply under 3% of the sample.

Recombination linked TRBV9 to TRBJ1-1; TRBD1 is a weak D gene call, 5 bases matching. Specimen: peripheral blood. This TCR derives from a man aged 25-45 years with acute or convalescent COVID-19. The nucleotide sequence reads TGTGCCAGCAGCGTAGGTGGGGGGGGAACAGACACTGAAGCTTTCTTT. This is translated as CASSVGGGGTDTEAFF.